The source of this T cell receptor beta chain is a study of blood T cell repertoires in COVID-19. Study-level information: Sources were T cells, B-cell-depleted T cells, or PBMCs; the material itself was cDNA or gDNA.

Trimming stripped 5 bases from V and 2 bases from J, with 18 bases between. The CDR3 runs to 17 residues. CDR1 and CDR2 (germline): MNHEY, SMNVEV (reference sequence). TCRdb keeps only in-frame clones here, not all; method: immunoSEQ multiplex PCR. The sample lists 300,000 or so clones, more than 75% occurring once. Adults between roughly 18 and 90 years of age took part from some 25 US areas. Recovered participants had two consecutive negative NP/OP PCR tests, healthcare professional clearance, or symptom resolution. The TCR was taken from a young woman who had recovered from COVID-19. The chain joins TRBV27 to TRBJ2-2; TRBD1 is a possible D gene (6 bases). Specimen: PBMCs or T cells enriched from blood (not recorded which). CDR3 sequence: CASSTHSTGINTGELFF. In DNA, the CDR3 is TGTGCCAGCAGTACTCACTCGACAGGTATCAACACCGGGGAGCTGTTTTTT.